This is a list of T cell receptor beta chains from one sample in a study of blood T cell repertoires in COVID-19. TCRdb keeps only in-frame clones here, not all; method: immunoSEQ multiplex PCR. Of over 200,000 clones listed, around four fifths are singletons. Sequenced sample: peripheral blood. The receptors come from a woman between 70 and 85 years old with active or convalescent COVID-19. Each CDR3 is given with its conserved first and last residue. D genes are given only for firm matches. A row's size may be missing; if present it is once, few, many or a size class.

clone size,V gene,J gene,D gene,CDR3 DNA,CDR3 protein
few,TRBV5-1,TRBJ2-7,.,TGCGCCAGCAGCTTGGGAGGTGGGAGTGCGTACGAGCAGTACTTC,CASSLGGGSAYEQYF
.,TRBV30,TRBJ2-5,.,TGTGCCGGCATAGAGCGGCAAGAGACCCAGTACTTC,CAGIERQETQYF
.,TRBV18,TRBJ2-7,TRBD1,TGTGCCAGCTCACCCGGACAGGGCCCCTACGAGCAGTACTTC,CASSPGQGPYEQYF
.,TRBV10-3,TRBJ2-1,TRBD2,TGTGCCATCAGCCCGGGACTAGCGGGAGGGGATGAGCAGTTCTTC,CAISPGLAGGDEQFF
.,TRBV7-8,TRBJ1-5,.,TGTGCCAGCAGCTTTCGGGGGGGAAGTAGCAATCAGCCCCAGCATTTT,CASSFRGGSSNQPQHF
few,TRBV6-2/TRBV6-3,TRBJ2-7,.,TGTGCCAGCAGCCCCCTTGCGGGTGACTCCTACGAGCAGTACTTC,CASSPLAGDSYEQYF
.,TRBV15,TRBJ2-3,TRBD2,TGTGCCACCAGCTCCCGGTTTAGCGGGGTCCCAGATACGCAGTATTTT,CATSSRFSGVPDTQYF
once,TRBV7-2,TRBJ2-1,.,TGTGCCACCTCCGGGACTCCCGGGAGCAATGAGCAGTTCTTC,CATSGTPGSNEQFF
.,TRBV5-1,TRBJ2-7,TRBD1,TGCGCCAGCAGCCCGGACAGGGTCCACGAGCAGTACTTC,CASSPDRVHEQYF
.,TRBV7-3,TRBJ2-3,.,TGTGCCAGCAGCCTCGGTTTCGGCGGGGCTACAGATACGCAGTATTTT,CASSLGFGGATDTQYF
.,TRBV3-1/TRBV3-2,TRBJ2-1,.,TGTGCCAGCAGCCAACCCACAGGGAACAATGAGCAGTTCTTC,CASSQPTGNNEQFF
.,TRBV15,TRBJ1-6,TRBD1,TGTGCCACCAGCGCGGACAGGGATAATTCACCCCTCCACTTT,CATSADRDNSPLHF
.,TRBV7-6,TRBJ1-3,.,TGTGCCAGCAGCTTAGCAGGCGGGGGGTATGAAAACACCATATATTTT,CASSLAGGGYENTIYF
.,TRBV3-1/TRBV3-2,TRBJ1-6,.,TGTGCCAGCAGCGGACAGAATTCACCCCTCCACTTT,CASSGQNSPLHF
.,TRBV3-1/TRBV3-2,TRBJ2-5,.,TGTGCCAGCAGCCAAGGGCGGGAAGAGACCCAGTACTTC,CASSQGREETQYF
.,TRBV6-2/TRBV6-3,TRBJ1-3,TRBD1,TGTGCCAGCAGCGGACAGGGCGCGGGAAACACCATATATTTT,CASSGQGAGNTIYF
.,TRBV19,TRBJ2-4,TRBD2,TGTGCCAGTAGTATCTCCCGGGGATCGGGGGGCATTCAGTACTTC,CASSISRGSGGIQYF
.,TRBV19,TRBJ1-1,TRBD1,TGTGCCAGTAGTGCCGACAGGGTAAACACTGAAGCTTTCTTT,CASSADRVNTEAFF
.,TRBV29-1,TRBJ1-2,TRBD1,TGCAGCGTTGGCGGACAGGCCTATGGCTACACCTTC,CSVGGQAYGYTF
.,TRBV30,TRBJ1-1,.,TGTGCCTGGAGCGCCACGGGGGGTACGGCTTTCTTT,CAWSATGGTAFF
.,TRBV27,TRBJ2-5,TRBD2,TGTGCCAGCAGTTTAAACGGACTGGGAGGGGAGACCCAGTACTTC,CASSLNGLGGETQYF
few,TRBV7-9,TRBJ1-2,.,TGTGCCAGCAGCCTCCAGGCCCACACCTATGGCTACACCTTC,CASSLQAHTYGYTF